These 5 T cell receptor beta chains share one sample of origin, sequenced in a study of cytomegalovirus exposure and HLA in healthy donors. The PCR made use of 60 Vbeta and 13 Jbeta primers. TCRdb keeps only in-frame clones here, not all; method: immunoSEQ multiplex PCR. The repertoire includes roughly 190,000 clones, 84% of them detected once, and about 2.6% sits in the top ten. Sequencing was carried out using PBMCs. These receptors were taken from a woman aged 45 to 65 in good health and CMV-seropositive.

The rearrangement uses TRBV10-3 and TRBJ2-5; tentative D call: TRBD1 (6 bases). V was cut by 5 bases and J by 4 bases, with 17 bases left in between. The CDR3 consists of 15 residues. The V gene's germline CDR1 is ENHRY and CDR2 SYGVKD. CDR3 protein: CAISFATGQLETQYF. The CDR3 nucleotides read TGTGCCATCAGTTTCGCGACGGGACAACTAGAGACCCAGTACTTC.

The chain has TRBV4-2 and TRBJ2-7, with 10 bases lining up with TRBD2. This CDR3 has 15 amino acids. V dropped 5 bases and J dropped 3; count of bases not matched to a gene: 7. The germline gives CDR1 LGHNA, CDR2 YNFKEQ. DNA for the CDR3: TGTGCCAGCAGCTTGGTTACTAGCGGGGTCTACGAGCAGTACTTC. Translation: CASSLVTSGVYEQYF.

The chain recombines TRBV5-4 with TRBJ1-4; TRBD1 aligns across 9 bases. The length of the CDR3 is 16 residues. V was clipped by 4 bases and J by 2 bases; unmatched bases: 6. Germline values: CDR1 SGHNT, CDR2 YYREEE (reference sequence). The CDR3 DNA reads TGTGCCAGCAGCCTACAGGGGGCAGTGACTAATGAAAAACTGTTTTTT. It codes for CASSLQGAVTNEKLFF.

This rearrangement joins TRBV5-1 to TRBJ2-7, with 7 bases that match TRBD1. The CDR3 consists of 13 residues. The V gene's germline CDR1 is SGHRS and CDR2 YFSETQ. The J segment lost 3 bases and the V segment lost 5 bases, leaving 5 bases of the junction unmatched. The CDR3 nucleotides are TGCGCCAGCAGACTGACAGGGAACTACGAGCAGTACTTC. Its translation: CASRLTGNYEQYF.

This clone was observed a few times. The rearrangement uses TRBV2 and TRBJ1-5; 8 nucleotides line up with TRBD1. Germline V lookup: CDR1 SNHLY, CDR2 FYNNEI. Trimming cost V 6 bases and J 1 base; bases outside gene matches: 5. There are 15 residues in the CDR3. The CDR3 spells CASSTGGKSNQPQHF. The CDR3 DNA reads TGTGCCAGCAGCACAGGGGGAAAGAGCAATCAGCCCCAGCATTTT.